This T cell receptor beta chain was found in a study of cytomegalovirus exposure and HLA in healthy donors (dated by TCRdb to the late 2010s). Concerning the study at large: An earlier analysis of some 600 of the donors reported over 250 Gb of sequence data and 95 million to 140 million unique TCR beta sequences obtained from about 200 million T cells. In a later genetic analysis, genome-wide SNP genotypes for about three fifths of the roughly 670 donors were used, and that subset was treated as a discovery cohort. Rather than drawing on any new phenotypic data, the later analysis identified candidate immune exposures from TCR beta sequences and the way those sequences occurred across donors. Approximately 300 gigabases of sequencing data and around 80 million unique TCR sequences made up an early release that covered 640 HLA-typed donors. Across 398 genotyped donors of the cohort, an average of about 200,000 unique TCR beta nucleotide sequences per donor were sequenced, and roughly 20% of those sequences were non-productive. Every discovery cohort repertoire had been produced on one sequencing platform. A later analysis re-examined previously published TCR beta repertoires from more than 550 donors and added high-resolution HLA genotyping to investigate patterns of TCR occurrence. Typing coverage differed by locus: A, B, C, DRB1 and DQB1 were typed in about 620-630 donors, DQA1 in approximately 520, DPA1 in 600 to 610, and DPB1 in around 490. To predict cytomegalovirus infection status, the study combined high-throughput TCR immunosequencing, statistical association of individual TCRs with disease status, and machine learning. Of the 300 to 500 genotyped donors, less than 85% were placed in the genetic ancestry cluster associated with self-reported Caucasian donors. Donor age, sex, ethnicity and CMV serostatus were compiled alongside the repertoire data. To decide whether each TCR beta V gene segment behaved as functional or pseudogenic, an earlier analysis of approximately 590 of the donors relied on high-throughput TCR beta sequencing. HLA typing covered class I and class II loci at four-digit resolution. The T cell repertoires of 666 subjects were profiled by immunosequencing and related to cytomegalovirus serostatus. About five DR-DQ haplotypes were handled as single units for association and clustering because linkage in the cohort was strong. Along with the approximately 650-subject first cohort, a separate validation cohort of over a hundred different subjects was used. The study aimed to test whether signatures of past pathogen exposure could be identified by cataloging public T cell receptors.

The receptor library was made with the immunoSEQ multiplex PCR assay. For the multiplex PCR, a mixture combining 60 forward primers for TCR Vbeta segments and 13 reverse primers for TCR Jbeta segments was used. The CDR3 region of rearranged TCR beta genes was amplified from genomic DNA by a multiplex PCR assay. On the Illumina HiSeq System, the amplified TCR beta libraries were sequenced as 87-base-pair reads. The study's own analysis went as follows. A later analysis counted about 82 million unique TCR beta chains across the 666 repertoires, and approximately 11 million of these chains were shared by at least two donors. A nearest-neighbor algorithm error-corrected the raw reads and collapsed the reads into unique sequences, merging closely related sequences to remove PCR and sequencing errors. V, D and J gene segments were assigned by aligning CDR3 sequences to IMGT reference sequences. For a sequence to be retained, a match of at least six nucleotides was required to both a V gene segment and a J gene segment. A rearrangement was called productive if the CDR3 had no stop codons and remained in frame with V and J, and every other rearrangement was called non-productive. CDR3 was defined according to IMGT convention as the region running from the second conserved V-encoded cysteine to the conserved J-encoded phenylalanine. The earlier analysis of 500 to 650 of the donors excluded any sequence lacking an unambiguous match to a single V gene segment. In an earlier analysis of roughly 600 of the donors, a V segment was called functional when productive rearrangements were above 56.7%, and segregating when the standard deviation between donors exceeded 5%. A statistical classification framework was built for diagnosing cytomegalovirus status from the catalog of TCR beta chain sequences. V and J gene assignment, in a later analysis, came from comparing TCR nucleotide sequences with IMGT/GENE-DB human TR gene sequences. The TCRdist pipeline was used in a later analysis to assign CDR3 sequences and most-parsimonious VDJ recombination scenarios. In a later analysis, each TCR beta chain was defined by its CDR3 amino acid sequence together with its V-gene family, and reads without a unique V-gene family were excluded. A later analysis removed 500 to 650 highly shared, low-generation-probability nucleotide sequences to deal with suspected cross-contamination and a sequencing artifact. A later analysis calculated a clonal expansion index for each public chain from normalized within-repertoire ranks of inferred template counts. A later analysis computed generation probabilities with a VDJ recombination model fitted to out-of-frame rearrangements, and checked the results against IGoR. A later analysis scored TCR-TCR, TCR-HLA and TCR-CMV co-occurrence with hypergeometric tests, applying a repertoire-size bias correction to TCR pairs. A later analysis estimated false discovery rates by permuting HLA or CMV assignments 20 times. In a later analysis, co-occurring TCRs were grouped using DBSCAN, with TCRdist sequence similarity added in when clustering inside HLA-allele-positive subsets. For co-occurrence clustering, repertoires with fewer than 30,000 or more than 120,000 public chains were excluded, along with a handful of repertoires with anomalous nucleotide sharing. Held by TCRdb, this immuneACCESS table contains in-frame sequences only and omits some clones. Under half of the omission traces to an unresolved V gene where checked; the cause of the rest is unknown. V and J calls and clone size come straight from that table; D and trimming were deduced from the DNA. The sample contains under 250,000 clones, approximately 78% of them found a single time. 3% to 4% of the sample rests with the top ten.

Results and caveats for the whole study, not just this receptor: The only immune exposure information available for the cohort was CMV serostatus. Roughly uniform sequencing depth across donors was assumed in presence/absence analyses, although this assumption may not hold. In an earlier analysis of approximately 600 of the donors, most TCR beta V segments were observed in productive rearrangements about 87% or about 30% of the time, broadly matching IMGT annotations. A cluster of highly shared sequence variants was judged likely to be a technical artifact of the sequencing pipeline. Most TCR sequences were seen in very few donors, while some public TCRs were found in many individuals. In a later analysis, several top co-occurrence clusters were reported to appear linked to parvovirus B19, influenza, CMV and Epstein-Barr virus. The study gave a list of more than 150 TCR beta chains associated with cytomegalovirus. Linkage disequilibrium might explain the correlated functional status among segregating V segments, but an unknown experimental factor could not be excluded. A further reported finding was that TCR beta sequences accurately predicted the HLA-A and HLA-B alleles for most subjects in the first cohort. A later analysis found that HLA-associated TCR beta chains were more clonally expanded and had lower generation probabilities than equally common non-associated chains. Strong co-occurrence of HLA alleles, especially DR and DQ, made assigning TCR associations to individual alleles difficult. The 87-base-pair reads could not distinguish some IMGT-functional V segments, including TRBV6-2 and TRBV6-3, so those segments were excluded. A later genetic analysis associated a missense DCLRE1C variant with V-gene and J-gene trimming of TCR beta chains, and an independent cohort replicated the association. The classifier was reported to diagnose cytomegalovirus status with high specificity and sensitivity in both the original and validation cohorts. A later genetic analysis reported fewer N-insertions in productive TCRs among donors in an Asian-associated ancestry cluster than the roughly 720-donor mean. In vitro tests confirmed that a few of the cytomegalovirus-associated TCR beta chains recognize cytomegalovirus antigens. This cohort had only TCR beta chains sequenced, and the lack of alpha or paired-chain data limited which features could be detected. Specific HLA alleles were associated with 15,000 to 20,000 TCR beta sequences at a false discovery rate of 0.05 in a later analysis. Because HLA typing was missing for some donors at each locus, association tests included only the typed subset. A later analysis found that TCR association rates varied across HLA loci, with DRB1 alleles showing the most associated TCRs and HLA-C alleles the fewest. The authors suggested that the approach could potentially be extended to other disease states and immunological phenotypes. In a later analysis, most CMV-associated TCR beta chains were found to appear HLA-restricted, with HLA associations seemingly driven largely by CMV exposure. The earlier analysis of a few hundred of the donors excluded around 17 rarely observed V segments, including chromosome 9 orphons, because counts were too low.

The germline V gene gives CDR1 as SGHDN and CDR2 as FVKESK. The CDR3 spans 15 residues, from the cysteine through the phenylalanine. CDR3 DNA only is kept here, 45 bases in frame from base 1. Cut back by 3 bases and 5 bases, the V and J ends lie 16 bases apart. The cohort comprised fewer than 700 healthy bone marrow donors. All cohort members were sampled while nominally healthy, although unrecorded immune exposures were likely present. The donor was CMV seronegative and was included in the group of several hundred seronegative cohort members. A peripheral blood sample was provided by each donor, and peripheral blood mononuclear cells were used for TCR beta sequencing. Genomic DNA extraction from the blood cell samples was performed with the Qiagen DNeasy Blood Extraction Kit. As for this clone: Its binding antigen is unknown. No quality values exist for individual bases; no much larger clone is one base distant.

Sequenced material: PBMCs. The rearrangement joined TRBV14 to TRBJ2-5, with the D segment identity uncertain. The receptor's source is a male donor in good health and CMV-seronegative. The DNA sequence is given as TGTGCCAGCAGCCAGTCCGGGTTTGTAGTGGAGACCCAGTACTTC. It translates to CASSQSGFVVETQYF.